This T cell receptor (beta chain) was obtained from a study of T cells expressing NK-cell markers. Across the study: It was from sorted CD3+CD56+NKG2C+, CD3+CD56+NKG2C- and CD3+CD56-NKG2C+ T cells that TCR beta repertoires came.

Germline V gives CDR1 SGHRS, CDR2 YFSETQ. This CDR3 contains 17 residues. TCR beta cDNA was generated via 5'RACE template switching incorporating UMIs. Reanalyzing the 5' RACE reads, TCRdb keeps one entry per CDR3 protein, without DNA. The sample has about 400,000 distinct CDR3 sequences. The rearrangement uses TRBV5-1 and TRBJ2-2; without DNA, the TCRdb call of TRBD2 cannot be checked. The clonotype comes from a woman aged 45-59 years in good health. The sample consisted of blood T cells: a sorted CD56 or NKG2C T cell subset, CD4+ or CD8+ T cells, or bulk PBMC T cells (not recorded which). CDR3 region: CASSLAAGSPSTGELFF. The complete variable domain, with remaining parts taken from reference TRBV5-1 and TRBJ2-2, reads KAGVTQTPRYLIKTRGQQVTLSCSPISGHRSVSWYQQTPGQGLQFLFEYFSETQRNKGNFPGRFSGRQFSNSRSEMNVSTLELGDSALYLCASSLAAGSPSTGELFFGEGSRLTVL.